Shown below are 17 T cell receptor beta chains from a single sample sequenced in a study of vaccination and CD4 T cells after COVID-19. An Oncomine TCR Beta short-read assay was used to sequence the DNA from cultured CD4+ T cells. TCRdb reprocessed the PCR reads with MiXCR, giving one entry per CDR3 protein. The data show 15,000 to 20,000 distinct CDR3 sequences, roughly three fifths seen once. Treatment of the sample: roughly 11-day PBMC culture with coronavirus spike peptide pools or control peptides (ViraFEST assay). Which antigens these TCRs recognize remains unknown. Input material: CD4+ T cells from blood, cultured in vitro. These receptors all stem from a human donor who had recovered from COVID-19.

The J gene is TRBJ2-4, the V gene TRBV20-1, with 11 positions matching TRBD1. V trimming: 6 bases; J trimming: 5 bases; junction bases outside the gene matches: 9. Per the germline V gene, CDR1 is DFQATT and CDR2 is SNEGSKA (reference sequence). The length of the CDR3 is 15 residues. The CDR3 DNA follows: TGCAGTGCAGAGCATCCGGGACAGGGGGAAAACATTCAGTACTTC. As protein: CSAEHPGQGENIQYF.

The genes are TRBV10-1 and TRBJ1-5, with 7 positions matching TRBD1. The CDR3 loop spans 13 amino acids. V lost 9 bases and J lost 4; bases outside the gene matches: 6. CDR1 and CDR2 from the germline V gene are WNHNN and SYGVQD (reference sequence). CDR3 amino acids: CARQGFWNQPQHF. The CDR3, as DNA: TGCGCCAGACAGGGGTTTTGGAATCAGCCCCAGCATTTT.

V and J are TRBV27 and TRBJ1-2; 8 positions agree with TRBD1. With 9 bases clipped from V and 0 bases from J, the junction kept 6 bases outside the gene matches. Germline CDR1 and CDR2: MNHEY and SMNVEV (reference sequence). The CDR3 length is 14 residues. The CDR3 loop is CASTDRASNYGYTF. In nucleotides, the CDR3 is TGTGCCAGTACGGACAGGGCTTCTAACTATGGCTACACCTTC.

The chain is built from TRBV7-2 and TRBJ2-5; possible D gene TRBD1, 6 bases. V was trimmed by 0 bases and J by 5 bases, leaving 10 bases between them. The CDR3 runs 14 residues. Germline V gene sequence: CDR1 SGHTA, CDR2 FQGNSA. The CDR3 DNA is TGTGCCAGCAGCTTAGCGATGAGGGGGGAGACCCAGTACTTC. It encodes CASSLAMRGETQYF. The full variable domain, completed using reference TRBV7-2 and TRBJ2-5, is GAGVSQSPSNKVTEKGKDVELRCDPISGHTALYWYRQSLGQGLEFLIYFQGNSAPDKSGLPSDRFSAERTGGSVSTLTIQRTQQEDSAVYLCASSLAMRGETQYFGPGTRLLVL.

The chain is built from TRBV2 and TRBJ2-5; no definite D call. Per germline, CDR1 SNHLY and CDR2 FYNNEI. The CDR3 is made up of 14 amino acids. The V and J ends lost 7 bases and 7 bases respectively, with 19 bases between them. The CDR3 DNA follows: TGTGCCAGCACGCCTCCCCCCTCGGTGGGGACCCAGTACTTC. Translating it yields CASTPPPSVGTQYF.

This clonotype was seen only a few times. A read error may produce the germline difference seen at one junction end. This chain links TRBV7-7 with TRBJ2-5, with 9 bases fitting TRBD2. Germline V CDR1 and CDR2: SSHAT, FNYEAQ (reference sequence). The CDR3 sequence is 15 residues long. The CDR3 region is CASSPIAGARETQYF. CDR3 nucleotides: TGTGCTAGCAGTCCTATAGCGGGGGCGAGGGAGACCCAGTACTTC.

The rearrangement uses TRBV11-3 and TRBJ1-5; D remains ambiguous. V was cut by 2 bases and J by 5 bases, with 7 bases left in between. Germline loops: CDR1 SGHNT, CDR2 YENEEA. The CDR3 consists of 13 residues. The CDR3 loop reads CASSLNGDQPQHF. As DNA, the CDR3 is TGTGCCAGCAGCTTAAATGGGGATCAGCCCCAGCATTTT. The entire variable domain, with the rest obtained from reference TRBV11-3 and TRBJ1-5, is as follows: EAGVVQSPRYKIIEKKQPVAFWCNPISGHNTLYWYLQNLGQGPELLIRYENEEAVDDSQLPKDRFSAERLKGVDSTLKIQPAELGDSAVYLCASSLNGDQPQHFGDGTRLSIL.

This sequence joins TRBV11-2 and TRBJ1-1; D ambiguous. The CDR3 totals 12 residues. Germline lookup yields CDR1 SGHAT and CDR2 FQNNGV. The V end was cut by 3 bases, the J end by 8 bases, with 10 bases between. The CDR3 reads CASSFYPGEAFF. CDR3 nucleotide sequence: TGTGCCAGCAGCTTTTATCCGGGCGAAGCTTTCTTT.

This clonotype turned up a few times. This chain uses TRBV30 with TRBJ1-1; possible D gene TRBD1, 5 bases. V was cut by 3 bases and J by 4 bases, with 12 bases left in between. CDR1 and CDR2 from the germline V gene are GTSNPN and SVGIG (reference sequence). The CDR3 is 13 residues long. This CDR3 reads CAWRADSITEAFF. CDR3 DNA: TGTGCCTGGAGGGCAGACAGCATCACTGAAGCTTTCTTT.

The V call is TRBV12-5, the J call TRBJ2-5, with 8 positions matching TRBD2. In germline, CDR1 is LGHNT, CDR2 FRNRAP. This CDR3 comprises 15 residues. The trim removed 2 bases at V and 7 bases at J, leaving 9 bases unmatched. Written as DNA, the CDR3 is TGTGCTAGTGGTTTGTCGGGCGGGGGGCGAGGGACCCAGTACTTC. Encoded protein: CASGLSGGGRGTQYF.

V and J are TRBV5-1 and TRBJ1-1; 8 nucleotides line up with TRBD1. The V segment lost 5 bases and the J segment 12 bases; nucleotides outside the gene matches: 15. Germline V CDR1 and CDR2: SGHRS, YFSETQ. The CDR3 runs 14 residues. The CDR3 is CASSPNTGGSQSFF. The CDR3 region has the DNA TGCGCCAGCAGTCCGAACACAGGGGGGTCTCAGTCTTTCTTT.

CDR3 sequence: CASSRYRGYEQFF. The CDR3 DNA reads TGTGCCAGCAGCCGCTACAGGGGGTATGAGCAGTTCTTC. J is TRBJ2-1 and V is TRBV7-3, with 8 bases identical to TRBD1. Germline V lookup: CDR1 SGHTA, CDR2 FQGTGA. The CDR3 consists of 13 residues. V shed 5 bases and J 8 bases; nucleotides not matched to a gene: 5.

This clonotype was seen a handful of times. The J gene is TRBJ1-5, the V gene TRBV6-1; D perhaps matches TRBD1 (5 bases). The germline V gene encodes CDR1 MNHNS and CDR2 SASEGT. With 1 base removed from V and 6 bases from J, the gap between germline ends came to 10 bases. The CDR3 is 14 residues long. Here the CDR3 DNA reads TGTGCCAGCAGTGAAGGGGGGGGAGGTCAGCCCCAGCATTTT. This translates into CASSEGGGGQPQHF.

This clonotype was picked up a small number of times. The chain couples TRBV2 to TRBJ1-1, with D maybe TRBD1 (5 bases). The germline V and J ends were trimmed by 6 bases and 3 bases, with 11 bases remaining between them. Germline V gene data show CDR1 as SNHLY and CDR2 as FYNNEI. The CDR3 spans 13 residues. The CDR3 coding sequence is TGTGCCAGCAGACAGGAAAGGGACACTGAAGCTTTCTTT. It codes for CASRQERDTEAFF.

This rearrangement joins TRBV30 to TRBJ2-7; 7 nucleotides match TRBD2. Germline loops: CDR1 GTSNPN, CDR2 SVGIG (reference sequence). This CDR3 spans 12 amino acids. V was clipped by 5 bases and J by 2 bases; unmatched bases: 3. The CDR3 coding sequence is TGTGCCTGGGGGGGGGTCCCCTACGAGCAGTACTTC. The encoded protein is CAWGGVPYEQYF.

The chain joins TRBV7-2 to TRBJ1-2, with D possibly matching TRBD1 (6 bases). Trimming removed 5 bases from V and 6 bases from J, with 19 bases in between. Germline CDR1 reads SGHTA; CDR2 reads FQGNSA. The CDR3 spans 15 residues. Here the CDR3 DNA reads TGTGCCAGCAGCCCACGCGGGGGGCCCTCTAATGGCTACACCTTC. The encoded protein is CASSPRGGPSNGYTF.

This chain uses TRBV19 with TRBJ2-1; D might be TRBD1 (5 bases). The CDR3 consists of 13 residues. Germline loops: CDR1 LNHDA, CDR2 SQIVND (reference sequence). The germline V and J ends were trimmed by 7 bases and 3 bases, with 10 bases remaining between them. CDR3: CASKNDSYNEQFF. The DNA of the CDR3 is TGTGCCAGTAAGAATGACAGCTACAATGAGCAGTTCTTC.